The T cell receptor beta chain described here comes from a study of control samples from healthy donors and cancer patients. The repertoire was sequenced with immunoSEQ multiplex PCR; TCRdb's copy has only in-frame clones and lacks some. The repertoire holds some 95,000 clones, with around three quarters as singletons. The TCR was taken from a woman in her twenties or thirties in good health. The sequenced sample was blood.

The CDR3 DNA is TGTGCCACCAGCAGAGATTCTTACCGGGACAACTATGGCTACACCTTC. This sequence encodes CATSRDSYRDNYGYTF. The chain recombines TRBV15 with TRBJ1-2, with a weak D call TRBD1 (5 bases). The germline V gene encodes CDR1 LNHNV and CDR2 YYDKDF (reference sequence). With 0 bases removed from V and 2 bases from J, the gap between germline ends came to 13 bases. The CDR3 totals 16 residues.